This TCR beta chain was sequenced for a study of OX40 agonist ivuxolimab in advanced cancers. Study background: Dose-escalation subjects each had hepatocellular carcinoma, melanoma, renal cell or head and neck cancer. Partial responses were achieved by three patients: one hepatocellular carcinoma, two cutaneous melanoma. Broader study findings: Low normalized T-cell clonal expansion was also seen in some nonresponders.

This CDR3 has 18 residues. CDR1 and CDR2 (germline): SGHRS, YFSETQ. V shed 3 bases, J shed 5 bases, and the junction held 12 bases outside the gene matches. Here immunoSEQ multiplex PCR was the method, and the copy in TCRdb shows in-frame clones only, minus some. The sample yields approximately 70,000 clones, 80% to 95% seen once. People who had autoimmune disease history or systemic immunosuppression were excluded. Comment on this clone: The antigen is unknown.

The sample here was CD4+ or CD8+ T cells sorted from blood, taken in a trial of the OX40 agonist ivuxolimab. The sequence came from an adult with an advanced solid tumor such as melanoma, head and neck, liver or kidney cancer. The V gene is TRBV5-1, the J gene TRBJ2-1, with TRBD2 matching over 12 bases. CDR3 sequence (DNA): TGCGCCAGCAGCTGGCCCCTGACTAGCGGGAGTTCCCACAATGAGCAGTTCTTC. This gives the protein CASSWPLTSGSSHNEQFF.